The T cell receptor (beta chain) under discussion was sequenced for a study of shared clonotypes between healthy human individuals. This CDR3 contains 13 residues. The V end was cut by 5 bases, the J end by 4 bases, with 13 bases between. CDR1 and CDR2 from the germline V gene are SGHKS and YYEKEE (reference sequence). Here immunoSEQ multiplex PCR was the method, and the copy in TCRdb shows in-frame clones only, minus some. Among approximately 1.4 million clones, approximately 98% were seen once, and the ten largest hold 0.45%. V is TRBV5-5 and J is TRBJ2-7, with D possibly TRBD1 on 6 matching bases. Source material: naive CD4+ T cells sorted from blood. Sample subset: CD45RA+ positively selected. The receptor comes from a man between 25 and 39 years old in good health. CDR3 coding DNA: TGTGCCAGCAGGATGGGGGCCTCTTACGAGCAGTACTTC. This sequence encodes CASRMGASYEQYF.